This TCR beta chain was captured by sequencing in a study of blood T cells in healthy people across ages. The CDR3 spans 13 residues. The germline CDR1 and CDR2 sequences are MRHNA and SNTAGT. V lost 7 bases and J 1 base, leaving 10 bases between the germline ends. A second roughly 6 to 11 cycle PCR used barcoded and J-beta primers. Each cDNA molecule, via a template-switch adaptor with 12 random nucleotides, was tagged. Per-sample output comprised a minimum of 2.5 million paired-end reads containing CDR3. TCRdb processed the 5' RACE reads anew with MiXCR; each CDR3 protein has one entry. This table holds under 1 million distinct CDR3 sequences, roughly 44% found once.

This clonotype was obtained from a man in his sixties in good health. Source material: blood. The chain has TRBV6-4 and TRBJ2-5; no clear D gene. CDR3 residues: CASNWGSQETQYF. CDR3 nucleotides: TGTGCCAGCAACTGGGGATCCCAAGAGACCCAGTACTTC.